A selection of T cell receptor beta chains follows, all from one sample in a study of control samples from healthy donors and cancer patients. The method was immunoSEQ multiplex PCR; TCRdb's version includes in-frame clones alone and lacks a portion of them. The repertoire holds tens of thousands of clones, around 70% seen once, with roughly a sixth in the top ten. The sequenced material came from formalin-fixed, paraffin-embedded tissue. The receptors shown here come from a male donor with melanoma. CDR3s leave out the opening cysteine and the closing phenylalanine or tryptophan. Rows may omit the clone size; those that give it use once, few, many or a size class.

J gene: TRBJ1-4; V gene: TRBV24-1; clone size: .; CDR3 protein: ATSDFTGPTNEKLF
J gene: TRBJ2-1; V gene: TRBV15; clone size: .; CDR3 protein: ATSRDRQGLSEQF
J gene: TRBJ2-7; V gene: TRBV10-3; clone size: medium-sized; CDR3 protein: AISLGNEQY
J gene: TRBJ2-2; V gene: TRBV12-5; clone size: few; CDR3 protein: ASGPPHGGNGDTGELF
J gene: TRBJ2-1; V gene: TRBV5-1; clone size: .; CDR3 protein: ASSQQAGQSYNEQF
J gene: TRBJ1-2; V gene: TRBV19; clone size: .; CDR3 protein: ASSSQVYGYT
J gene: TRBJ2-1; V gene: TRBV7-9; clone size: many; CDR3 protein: ASSRSTDSYYNEQF
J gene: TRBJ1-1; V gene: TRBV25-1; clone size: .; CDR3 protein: ASIRGGGTEAF
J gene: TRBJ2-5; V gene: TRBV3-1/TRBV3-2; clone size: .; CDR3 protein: ASSQVLLAGVLKTQY
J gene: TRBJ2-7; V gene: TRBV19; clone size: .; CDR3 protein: ASSRGQGYEQY